This passage covers 21 T cell receptor beta chains from one sample sequenced in a study of neurological immune-mediated disorders. Each CDR3 protein is one row after TCRdb ran MiXCR on the 5' RACE reads. The sample includes about 62,000 distinct CDR3 sequences, 3.5% to 4.5% of them seen just once. The sequenced sample was PBMCs. Receptors were obtained from a woman in her 50s with multiple sclerosis.

This clonotype was counted ten times or more. The CDR3 here is CSARGNTEAFF. CDR3 coding DNA: TGCAGTGCTAGAGGGAACACTGAAGCTTTCTTT. The chain joins TRBV20-1 to TRBJ1-1; D is uncertain. This CDR3 has 11 amino acids. Germline CDR1 is DFQATT and CDR2 is SNEGSKA (reference sequence). V lost 1 base and J 1 base, leaving 1 base between the germline ends.

About this clonotype: It is likely a read error, because the conserved phenylalanine at the end of the CDR3 is missing. The gene calls are TRBV6-5 and TRBJ1-2, with 10 positions matching TRBD1. From germline, CDR1 is MNHEY and CDR2 SVGAGI. V was clipped by 2 bases and J by 3 bases; unmatched bases: 6. This CDR3 has 16 residues. The CDR3 coding sequence is TGTGCCAGCAGTTACGGGGGGACAGGGGAGTACTATGGCTACACCAAC. It encodes CASSYGGTGEYYGYTN.

This clonotype was seen repeatedly, ten times or more. The rearrangement uses TRBV2 and TRBJ1-5, with a tentative D call TRBD1 (5 bases). The V end was cut by 1 base, the J end by 6 bases, with 10 bases between. The CDR3 sequence is 14 residues long. CDR1 is SNHLY and CDR2 is FYNNEI in the germline V gene. CDR3: CASSEGWGGQPQHF. CDR3 in DNA: TGTGCCAGCAGTGAAGGTTGGGGCGGTCAGCCCCAGCATTTT.

This clonotype was counted at least ten times. The chain couples TRBV2 to TRBJ2-3; possibly TRBD1 for D (6 bases). Germline CDR1 reads SNHLY; CDR2 reads FYNNEI. The length of the CDR3 is 14 residues. V was clipped by 5 bases and J by 1 base, with 10 bases between them. The CDR3 sequence is CASSSGARTDTQYF. The CDR3 DNA is TGTGCCAGCAGTTCAGGGGCCCGCACAGATACGCAGTATTTT.

This clonotype was recorded at least ten times. The chain is built from TRBV10-3 and TRBJ2-1; 7 bases fit TRBD1. CDR1 is ENHRY and CDR2 is SYGVKD in the germline V gene. V trimming: 0 bases; J trimming: 5 bases; junction bases outside the gene matches: 25. The CDR3 extends over 22 amino acids. The CDR3 sequence is CAISESIFAYRGLNSHNNEQFF. In nucleotides, the CDR3 is TGTGCCATCAGTGAGTCGATTTTTGCCTACAGGGGTTTGAACTCCCATAACAATGAGCAGTTCTTC.

This clonotype was detected ten times or more. This chain connects TRBV20-1 to TRBJ2-1, with TRBD2 matching over 11 bases. CDR3 length equals 17 residues. Trimming at V came to 3 bases and at J to 3 bases, leaving 10 bases not matched to a gene. Germline V gene data show CDR1 as DFQATT and CDR2 as SNEGSKA (reference sequence). The CDR3 DNA reads as TGCAGTGCTAGGGATAGCGGGAGGGCCTCAGTCTACAATGAGCAGTTCTTC. Residues: CSARDSGRASVYNEQFF.

The chain links TRBV15 to TRBJ2-3; D not resolved. The CDR3 runs to 15 residues. The V end was cut by 0 bases, the J end by 4 bases, with 11 bases between. Per germline, CDR1 LNHNV and CDR2 YYDKDF (reference sequence). The CDR3 spells CATSRDGDPADTQYF. In DNA, the CDR3 is TGTGCCACCAGCAGAGATGGGGATCCAGCAGATACGCAGTATTTT.

This clonotype appeared many times. The V gene is TRBV4-2, the J gene TRBJ1-4; 10 bases fit TRBD1. The germline gives CDR1 LGHNA, CDR2 YNFKEQ. The CDR3 has 15 amino acids. J lost 6 bases, V lost 1 base, and 2 bases had no gene match. The CDR3 DNA reads as TGTGCCAGCAGCCAAGCCGGGACAGGGGATGAAAAACTGTTTTTT. Its translation: CASSQAGTGDEKLFF.

This clonotype has a count of ten or more. The chain has TRBV20-1 and TRBJ1-3, with D perhaps TRBD1 (5 bases). The germline CDR1 and CDR2 sequences are DFQATT and SNEGSKA (reference sequence). The CDR3 length is 14 residues. The ends were cut back, 6 bases at V and 4 bases at J, with 16 bases in the middle. The CDR3 DNA follows: TGCAGTGCCTTTCTGGCAGGGTGGGGAAACACCATATATTTT. Residues: CSAFLAGWGNTIYF.

There are many counts of this clonotype. J is TRBJ2-3 and V is TRBV24-1; 10 bases map to TRBD1. The CDR3 totals 14 residues. CDR1 is KGHDR and CDR2 is SFDVKD in the germline V gene. V was pared by 7 bases and J by 7 bases, with 7 bases of the junction left unmatched. As DNA, the CDR3 is TGTGCCACCAGCAGGACAGGGGGTGAAAATACGCAGTATTTT. It translates to CATSRTGGENTQYF.

In this sample, this clonotype turned up many times. This rearrangement joins TRBV18 to TRBJ1-1; 7 bases are a match to TRBD1. The CDR3 runs to 16 residues. Per the germline V gene, CDR1 is KGHSH and CDR2 is LQKENI. The junction had 9 bases not matched to a gene; V was cut back by 4 bases and J by 1 base. CDR3 sequence (DNA): TGTGCCAGCTCACAGACAGGGACGGGGACGAACACTGAAGCTTTCTTT. Translated, it gives CASSQTGTGTNTEAFF.

This clonotype was seen repeatedly, ten times or more. V gene TRBV7-2 combines with J gene TRBJ1-3; D not resolved. The CDR3 extends over 15 amino acids. V was cut by 0 bases and J by 3 bases, with 9 bases left in between. The germline V gene has CDR1 SGHTA and CDR2 FQGNSA. In DNA, the CDR3 is TGTGCCAGCAGCTTAGCGTCGTACGGTGGAAACACCATATATTTT. Protein product: CASSLASYGGNTIYF.

This clonotype was counted many times. The rearrangement links TRBV5-6 to TRBJ2-4, with D hard to call. V gave up 2 bases and J gave up 0 bases, with 9 bases separating them. This CDR3 has 15 residues. CDR1 is SGHDT, CDR2 YYEEEE, per germline. Here the CDR3 DNA reads TGTGCCAGCAGCTTAACTACTCTAGCCAAAAACATTCAGTACTTC. It translates to CASSLTTLAKNIQYF. The variable domain in full, completed from reference TRBV5-6 and TRBJ2-4, reads DAGVTQSPTHLIKTRGQQVTLRCSPKSGHDTVSWYQQALGQGPQFIFQYYEEEERQRGNFPDRFSGHQFPNYSSELNVNALLLGDSALYLCASSLTTLAKNIQYFGAGTRLSVL.

This clonotype was observed at least ten times. The chain links TRBV29-1 to TRBJ1-2, with D uncertain. The CDR3 length is 11 residues. Trimming removed 4 bases at V and 8 bases at J, with 11 bases between. Germline lookup yields CDR1 SQVTM and CDR2 ANQGSEA. The CDR3 region is CSVGGGEGYTF. CDR3 nucleotide sequence: TGCAGCGTTGGGGGTGGGGAGGGCTACACCTTC.

Many counts were recorded for this clonotype. The gene calls are TRBV3-1 and TRBJ2-7, with 14 positions matching TRBD2. The ends lost 4 bases at V and 6 bases at J; junction bases unmatched: 2. The germline CDR1 and CDR2 sequences are LGHDT and YNNKEL (reference sequence). The CDR3 length is 14 residues. The CDR3 DNA follows: TGTGCCAGCAGCCTGGGACTAGCGGGAGCCGAGCAGTACTTC. Residues: CASSLGLAGAEQYF.

On this clonotype itself: The junction does not match germline at one end; this may be a read error. The rearrangement links TRBV15 to TRBJ1-4; TRBD1 aligns across 9 bases. The CDR3 is 16 residues long. Germline CDR1 reads LNHNV; CDR2 reads YYDKDF (reference sequence). CDR3 loop: CATSGRNRGRYEKLFF. CDR3 DNA sequence: TGTGCAACCAGCGGGAGAAACAGGGGGCGATATGAAAAACTGTTTTTT.

This clonotype was observed many times. The chain is built from TRBV24-1 and TRBJ2-1; the match to TRBD2 covers 10 bases. The CDR3 spans 14 residues. The germline V gene encodes CDR1 KGHDR and CDR2 SFDVKD. With V trimmed by 8 bases and J by 7 bases, 7 bases remained unmatched. CDR3 sequence: CATNLAGESNEQFF. The CDR3 region has the DNA TGTGCCACCAACCTAGCGGGAGAGAGTAATGAGCAGTTCTTC.

This clonotype was recorded many times. The gene calls are TRBV6-1 and TRBJ1-2, with unresolved D. The V gene's germline CDR1 is MNHNS and CDR2 SASEGT. CDR3 length equals 11 residues. V lost 8 bases and J 4 bases, leaving 8 bases between the germline ends. The CDR3 reads CASQNRYGYTF. The CDR3 DNA reads as TGTGCCAGCCAAAACCGCTATGGCTACACCTTC.

Ten or more counts support this clonotype. The J gene is TRBJ2-6, the V gene TRBV7-3; 8 nucleotides align to TRBD1. Germline V gene data show CDR1 as SGHTA and CDR2 as FQGTGA. V lost 1 base and J lost 0; bases outside the gene matches: 8. This CDR3 region has 19 residues. The CDR3 DNA sequence: TGTGCCAGCAGCTTAAGGTCAGGGGGCTCCGTCTCTGGGGCCAACGTCCTGACTTTC. Amino acid sequence: CASSLRSGGSVSGANVLTF.

Many counts were recorded for this clonotype. The chain has TRBV18 and TRBJ2-1; no clear D. The length of the CDR3 is 16 residues. Germline values: CDR1 KGHSH, CDR2 LQKENI. V lost 3 bases to trimming and J lost 2 bases, with 14 bases between them. The CDR3 spells CASSPPGPRPYNEQFF. The CDR3 DNA reads TGTGCCAGCTCACCGCCTGGCCCCCGACCCTACAATGAGCAGTTCTTC.

The chain recombines TRBV7-9 with TRBJ2-4; perhaps TRBD1 as D (6 bases). Trimming took off 5 bases at V and 0 bases at J, with 14 bases between the two ends. CDR1 SEHNR and CDR2 FQNEAQ come from the germline V gene (reference sequence). The CDR3 length is 16 residues. This chain's CDR3 is CASSATGTLAKNIQYF. CDR3 bases: TGTGCCAGCAGCGCGACAGGAACTTTAGCCAAAAACATTCAGTACTTC.